These 3 T cell receptor beta chains were sequenced from one sample in a study of blood T cell repertoires in COVID-19. Here immunoSEQ multiplex PCR was the method, and the copy in TCRdb shows in-frame clones only, minus some. This table has 250,000 to 350,000 clones, around 90% appearing once. The sequencing sample was made of PBMCs or T cells enriched from blood (not recorded which). The receptors were sampled from a young woman with acute COVID-19.

The chain has TRBV11-3 and TRBJ2-2; 12 positions agree with TRBD1. In germline, CDR1 is SGHNT, CDR2 YENEEA. V gave up 9 bases and J gave up 7 bases; unmatched junction bases: 9. The CDR3 has 15 residues. The CDR3 loop reads CASVPGQGASGELFF. In nucleotides, the CDR3 is TGTGCCAGTGTACCGGGACAGGGGGCAAGCGGGGAGCTGTTTTTT.

The genes are TRBV9 and TRBJ1-5, with a tentative D call TRBD1 (6 bases). V lost 3 bases, J lost 4 bases, and 11 bases lay in between. CDR1 and CDR2 (germline): SGDLS, YYNGEE. The CDR3 extends over 14 amino acids. The CDR3 sequence is CASSGGGANQPQHF. DNA for the CDR3: TGTGCCAGCAGCGGTGGGGGGGCGAATCAGCCCCAGCATTTT.

This clone was seen a few times. The chain couples TRBV13 to TRBJ2-1, with 8 nucleotides matching TRBD2. The CDR3 runs 15 residues. Trimming removed 3 bases from V and 6 bases from J; junction bases left unmatched: 7. Germline V gene lookup returns CDR1 PRHDT and CDR2 FYEKMQ (reference sequence). CDR3 DNA: TGTGCCAGCAGCTTCCGACTAGCGTTGATCAATGAGCAGTTCTTC. Encoded protein: CASSFRLALINEQFF.